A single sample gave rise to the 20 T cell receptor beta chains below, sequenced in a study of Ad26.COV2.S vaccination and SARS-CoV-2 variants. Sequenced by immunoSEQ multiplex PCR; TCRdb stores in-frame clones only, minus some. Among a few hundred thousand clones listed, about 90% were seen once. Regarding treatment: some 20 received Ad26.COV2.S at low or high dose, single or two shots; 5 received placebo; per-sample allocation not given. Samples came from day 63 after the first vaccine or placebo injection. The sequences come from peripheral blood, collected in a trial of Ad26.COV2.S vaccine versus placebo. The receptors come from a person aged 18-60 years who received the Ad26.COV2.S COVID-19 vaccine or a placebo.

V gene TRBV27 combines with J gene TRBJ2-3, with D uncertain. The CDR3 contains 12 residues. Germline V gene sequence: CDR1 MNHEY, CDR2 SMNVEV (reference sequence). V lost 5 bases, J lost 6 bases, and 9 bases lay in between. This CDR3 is CASSPTTDTQYF. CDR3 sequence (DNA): TGTGCCAGCAGTCCAACAACCGATACGCAGTATTTT.

CDR3 loop: CASSQYLTGGSVWTEAFF. CDR3 DNA sequence: TGCGCCAGCAGCCAATATTTGACAGGGGGCTCAGTGTGGACTGAAGCTTTCTTT. The chain couples TRBV4-3 to TRBJ1-1; 10 nucleotides agree with TRBD1. Germline loops: CDR1 LGHNA, CDR2 YSLEER. Trimming took 2 bases from V and 5 from J; bases not matched to a gene: 14. The CDR3 totals 18 residues.

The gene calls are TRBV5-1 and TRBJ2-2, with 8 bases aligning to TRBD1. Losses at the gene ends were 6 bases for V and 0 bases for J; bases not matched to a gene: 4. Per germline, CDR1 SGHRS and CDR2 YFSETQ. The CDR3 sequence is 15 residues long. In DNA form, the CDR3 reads TGCGCCAGCACAACAGGGGGACCGAACACCGGGGAGCTGTTTTTT. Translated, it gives CASTTGGPNTGELFF.

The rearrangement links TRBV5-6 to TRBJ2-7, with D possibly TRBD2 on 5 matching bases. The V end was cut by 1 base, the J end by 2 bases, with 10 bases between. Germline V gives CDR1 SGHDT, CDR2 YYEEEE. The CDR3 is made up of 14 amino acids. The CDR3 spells CASSLRGHPYEQYF. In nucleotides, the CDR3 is TGTGCCAGCAGCTTGAGAGGGCACCCCTACGAGCAGTACTTC.

CDR3 nucleotides: TGTGCCAGCAGTCCGGCGGCCCAGCAGTACTTC. Amino acids: CASSPAAQQYF. The genes are TRBV12-3 or TRBV12-4 and TRBJ2-7; no definite D call. The germline V and J ends were trimmed by 5 bases and 8 bases, with 10 bases remaining between them. The CDR3 is made up of 11 amino acids.

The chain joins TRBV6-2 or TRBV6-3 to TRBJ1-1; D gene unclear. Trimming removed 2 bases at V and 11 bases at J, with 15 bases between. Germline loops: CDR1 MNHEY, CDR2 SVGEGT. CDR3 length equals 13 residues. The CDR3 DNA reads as TGTGCCAGCAGTTACCTGCAAAATAGTCCGGCTTTCTTT. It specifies CASSYLQNSPAFF.

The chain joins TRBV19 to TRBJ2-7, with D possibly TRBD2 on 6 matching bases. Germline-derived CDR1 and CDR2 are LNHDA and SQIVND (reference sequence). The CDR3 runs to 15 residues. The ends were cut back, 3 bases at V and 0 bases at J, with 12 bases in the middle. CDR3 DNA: TGTGCCAGTAGTATCGGGACTGTTGGCTCCTACGAGCAGTACTTC. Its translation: CASSIGTVGSYEQYF. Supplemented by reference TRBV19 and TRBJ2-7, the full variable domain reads DGGITQSPKYLFRKEGQNVTLSCEQNLNHDAMYWYRQDPGQGLRLIYYSQIVNDFQKGDIAEGYSVSREKKESFPLTVTSAQKNPTAFYLCASSIGTVGSYEQYFGPGTRLTVT.

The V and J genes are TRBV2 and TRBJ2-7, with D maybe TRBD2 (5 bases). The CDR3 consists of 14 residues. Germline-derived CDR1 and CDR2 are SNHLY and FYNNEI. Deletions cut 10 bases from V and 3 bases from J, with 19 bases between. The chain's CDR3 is CAIEGPIRDYEQYF. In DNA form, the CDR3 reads TGTGCCATCGAGGGTCCCATAAGGGACTACGAGCAGTACTTC.

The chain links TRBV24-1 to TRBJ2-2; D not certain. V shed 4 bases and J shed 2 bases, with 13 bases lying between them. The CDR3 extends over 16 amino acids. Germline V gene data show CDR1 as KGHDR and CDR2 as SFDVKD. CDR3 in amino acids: CATSERIGLNTGELFF. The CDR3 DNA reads TGTGCCACCAGTGAGAGGATTGGGCTAAACACCGGGGAGCTGTTTTTT.

CDR3 coding DNA: TGTGCCAGCGGAGGACAGGCTAACTATGGCTACACCTTC. Its translation is CASGGQANYGYTF. The rearrangement joins TRBV6-5 to TRBJ1-2; TRBD1 matches at 7 bases. V lost 8 bases, J lost 0 bases, and 3 bases stayed unmatched. This CDR3 has 13 residues. The germline CDR1 and CDR2 sequences are MNHEY and SVGAGI.

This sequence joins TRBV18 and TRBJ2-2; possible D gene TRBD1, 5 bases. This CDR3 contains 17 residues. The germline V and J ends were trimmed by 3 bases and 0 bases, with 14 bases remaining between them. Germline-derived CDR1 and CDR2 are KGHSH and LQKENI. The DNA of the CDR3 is TGTGCCAGCTCACCGGGGCAGCTTCCTTCGAACACCGGGGAGCTGTTTTTT. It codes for CASSPGQLPSNTGELFF.

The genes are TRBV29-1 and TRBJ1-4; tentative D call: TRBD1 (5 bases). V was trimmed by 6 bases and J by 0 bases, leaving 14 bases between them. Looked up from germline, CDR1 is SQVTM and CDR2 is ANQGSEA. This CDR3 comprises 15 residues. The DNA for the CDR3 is TGCAGCGTCCTGACAGCGACAACAACTAATGAAAAACTGTTTTTT. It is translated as CSVLTATTTNEKLFF.

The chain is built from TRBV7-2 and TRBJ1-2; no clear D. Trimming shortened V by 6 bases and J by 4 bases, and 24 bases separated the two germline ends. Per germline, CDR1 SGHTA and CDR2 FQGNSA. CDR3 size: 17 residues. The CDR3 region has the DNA TGTGCCAGCAGTCTGCGTCGGGCAGCCGCTGCTGGCTATGGCTACACCTTC. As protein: CASSLRRAAAAGYGYTF.

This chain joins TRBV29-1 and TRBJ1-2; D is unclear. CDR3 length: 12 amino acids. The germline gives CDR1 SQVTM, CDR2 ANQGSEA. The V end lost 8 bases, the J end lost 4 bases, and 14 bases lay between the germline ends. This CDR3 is CSIPRGSYGYTF. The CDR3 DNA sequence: TGCAGCATCCCTAGAGGGTCCTATGGCTACACCTTC.

This chain's CDR3 is CSASEGGSGSNQPQHF. Written as DNA, the CDR3 is TGCAGTGCTAGTGAAGGGGGGTCGGGGAGCAATCAGCCCCAGCATTTT. V is TRBV20-1 and J is TRBJ1-5; a possible D gene is TRBD1 (6 bases). The CDR3 covers 16 residues. From germline, CDR1 is DFQATT and CDR2 SNEGSKA (reference sequence). V lost 3 bases and J 1 base, leaving 16 bases between the germline ends.

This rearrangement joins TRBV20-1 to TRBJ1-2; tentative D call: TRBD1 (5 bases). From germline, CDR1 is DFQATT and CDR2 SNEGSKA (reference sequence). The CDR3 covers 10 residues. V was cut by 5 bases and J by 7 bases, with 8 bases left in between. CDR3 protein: CSALGVGYTF. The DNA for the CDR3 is TGCAGTGCTCTGGGGGTTGGCTACACCTTC.

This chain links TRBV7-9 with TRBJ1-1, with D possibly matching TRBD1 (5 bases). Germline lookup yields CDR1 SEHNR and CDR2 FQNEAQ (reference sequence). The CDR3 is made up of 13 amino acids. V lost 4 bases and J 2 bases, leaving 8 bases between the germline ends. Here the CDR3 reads CASSSRDNTEAFF. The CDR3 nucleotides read TGTGCCAGCAGCTCCAGGGACAACACTGAAGCTTTCTTT.

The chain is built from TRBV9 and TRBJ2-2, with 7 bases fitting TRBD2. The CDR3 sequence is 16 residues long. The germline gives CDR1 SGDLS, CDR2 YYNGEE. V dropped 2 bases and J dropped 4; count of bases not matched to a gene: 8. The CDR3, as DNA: TGTGCCAGCAGCGTCCGGGGGGTAGAAGTCACCGGGGAGCTGTTTTTT. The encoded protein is CASSVRGVEVTGELFF. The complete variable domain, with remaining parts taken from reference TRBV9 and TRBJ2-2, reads DSGVTQTPKHLITATGQRVTLRCSPRSGDLSVYWYQQSLDQGLQFLIQYYNGEERAKGNILERFSAQQFPDLHSELNLSSLELGDSALYFCASSVRGVEVTGELFFGEGSRLTVL.

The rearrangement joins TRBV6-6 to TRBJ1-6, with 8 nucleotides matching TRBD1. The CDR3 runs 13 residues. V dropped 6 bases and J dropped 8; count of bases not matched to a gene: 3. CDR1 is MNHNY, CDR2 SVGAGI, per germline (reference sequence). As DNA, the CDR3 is TGTGCCAGCAGACGACAGGGGTATTCACCCCTCCACTTT. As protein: CASRRQGYSPLHF.

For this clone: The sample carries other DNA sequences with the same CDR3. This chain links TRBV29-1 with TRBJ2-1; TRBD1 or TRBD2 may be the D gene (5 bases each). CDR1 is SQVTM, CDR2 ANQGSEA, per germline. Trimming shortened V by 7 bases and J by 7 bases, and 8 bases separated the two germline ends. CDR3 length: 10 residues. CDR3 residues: CSAGGNEQFF. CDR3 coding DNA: TGCAGCGCTGGGGGAAATGAGCAGTTCTTC.